This T cell receptor (beta chain) is from a study of beta chain features in type 1 diabetes. General study findings and limits: Any HLA effect on TCRB rearrangement was left unresolved by small sub-analyses. Shorter TCRB CDR3s, moderately but significantly so, were found in Type 1 diabetes patients in all four CD4+ subsets.

This clone has only a few counts. What it recognizes is unknown. From germline, CDR1 is SEHNR and CDR2 FQNEAQ (reference sequence). The CDR3 is 15 residues long. With V trimmed by 5 bases and J by 1 base, 4 bases remained unmatched. Expressed TCRB transcripts were sequenced, since all the RNA that had been isolated was reverse transcribed. Method: immunoSEQ multiplex PCR; TCRdb's copy keeps in-frame clones and lacks some. This repertoire shows roughly 150,000 clones, roughly 11% found once; its top ten account for about 2%. CD4+ cells of the naive, central memory, regulatory and stem cell-like memory types were sorted via CD45RO/CCR7/CD25/CD127/CD95/CD27. Every sorted population was more than 98% pure.

This TCR derives from a man between 18 and 35 years old in good health. V gene TRBV7-9 combines with J gene TRBJ1-5, with 8 bases identical to TRBD1. Sequencing was carried out using central memory CD4+ T cells from blood. The DNA for the CDR3 is TGTGCCAGCAGCATAACAGGGGGGAGCAATCAGCCCCAGCATTTT. Protein sequence: CASSITGGSNQPQHF.